This is a list of T cell receptor beta chains from one sample in a study of Graves' ophthalmopathy and Graves' hyperthyroidism. TCRdb reprocessed the multiplex PCR reads via MiXCR and lists one record per CDR3 protein. Found here are 600,000 to 950,000 distinct CDR3 sequences, approximately 40% of them singletons; the top ten hold 40% to 55%. Sequences were obtained from peripheral blood. Receptor source: an adult man with Graves' ophthalmopathy. CDR3s include the opening cysteine and the closing phenylalanine or tryptophan. D genes are given only for firm matches. Clone size appears in some rows only: once, few, many, or a class for an expanded clone.

>TRBV11-2|-|-|TRBJ1-4
TGTGCCAGCAACACTGACAGGCGACCTAATGAAAAACTGTTTTTT
CASNTDRRPNEKLFF
>TRBV11-2|-|many|TRBJ1-4
TGTGCCAGCAGCCCGAATTACAGGGTCGAAAAACTGTTTTTT
CASSPNYRVEKLFF
>TRBV7-2|-|-|TRBJ2-5
TGTGCCAGCAGCTTAGGACCGACGGGAAAAGAGACCCAGTACTTC
CASSLGPTGKETQYF
>TRBV19|-|many|TRBJ1-5
TGTGCCAGTAGTATCCAGGGGACATATCAGCCCCAGCATTTT
CASSIQGTYQPQHF
>TRBV6-5|-|-|TRBJ2-5
TGTGCCAGCGAGCCCTTAGCCGGGACCCAGTACTTC
CASEPLAGTQYF
>TRBV29-1|-|many|TRBJ1-2
TGCAGCGTTGAAGATCGCAGGACTCCACGGGATGGCTACACCTTC
CSVEDRRTPRDGYTF
>TRBV12-3/TRBV12-4|-|-|TRBJ1-6
TGTGCCAGCGGGGGACTGTCGAGACGGGATAATTCACCCCTCCACTTT
CASGGLSRRDNSPLHF
>TRBV10-3|TRBD2|few|TRBJ2-3
TGTGCCATCAGTGATTCGTCGCGGGAGGAGGGCACAGATACGCAGTATTTT
CAISDSSREEGTDTQYF
>TRBV10-3|-|few|TRBJ2-5
TGTGCCAGCAGTTACTCAGGGGGAGGGCCTGGTGAGACCCAGTACTTC
CASSYSGGGPGETQYF
>TRBV25-1|TRBD2|-|TRBJ2-7
TGTGCCAGCATGGGGGCGGGGGGGTCCTACGAGCAGTACTTC
CASMGAGGSYEQYF
>TRBV29-1|TRBD1|-|TRBJ1-4
TGCAGCGTTGAAGAGCGGGACAGGGTTCCTAATGAAAAACTGTTTTTT
CSVEERDRVPNEKLFF
>TRBV7-9|TRBD1|few|TRBJ2-6
TGTGCCAGCAGCTTAGGCAGGGGGATCGCTGGGGCCAACGTCCTGACTTTC
CASSLGRGIAGANVLTF
>TRBV7-9|-|many|TRBJ2-6
TGTGCCAGCCACTCGGGGGTCGGAGCTGGGGCCAACGTCCTGACTTTC
CASHSGVGAGANVLTF
>TRBV2|-|many|TRBJ1-2
TGTGCCAGCAGTGAAGGGGCCCGAGGGTATGGCTACACCTTC
CASSEGARGYGYTF
>TRBV29-1|-|-|TRBJ2-4
TGCAGCGTTTCCGGGGATTTGAAGGGGAACATTCAGTACTTC
CSVSGDLKGNIQYF
>TRBV7-8|TRBD2|-|TRBJ2-5
TGTGCCAGCAGCTTAGTAGTCGCGGGGGGCCGGGGAGAGACCCAGTACTTC
CASSLVVAGGRGETQYF
>TRBV5-1|TRBD1|few|TRBJ1-5
TGCGCCAGCAGCCAAGCATACAGGGGGCGGCAAAATCAGCCCCAGCATTTT
CASSQAYRGRQNQPQHF